A single sample gave rise to the 21 T cell receptor beta chains below, sequenced in a study of beta chain features in type 1 diabetes. Of the isolated RNA, all was reverse transcribed, and so the sequenced material was expressed TCRB transcripts. TCRdb's table, derived via immunoSEQ multiplex PCR, lists solely in-frame clones and lacks some. The sample has about 900,000 clones; about a sixth are singletons. The sequenced material came from naive CD4+ T cells from blood. These receptors all stem from a woman aged 18-35 years in good health.

This clone showed up just a few times. The chain couples TRBV18 to TRBJ2-6; 8 bases align to TRBD2. V shed 6 bases, J shed 0 bases, and the junction held 7 bases outside the gene matches. The CDR3 consists of 17 residues. From germline, CDR1 is KGHSH and CDR2 LQKENI. Written as DNA, the CDR3 is TGTGCCAGCTCCATCCTAGCGGGCCCCTCTGGGGCCAACGTCCTGACTTTC. Amino acid sequence: CASSILAGPSGANVLTF.

In this sample, this clone turned up a few times. This rearrangement joins TRBV19 to TRBJ2-1; possible D gene TRBD2, 6 bases. Trimming took 6 bases from V and 7 from J, leaving 10 bases between them. Germline lookup yields CDR1 LNHDA and CDR2 SQIVND (reference sequence). This CDR3 comprises 12 residues. The DNA of the CDR3 is TGTGCCAGTAGCCAGGCGGGGAATGAGCAGTTCTTC. It is translated as CASSQAGNEQFF.

The table lists this clone with a few counts. The chain is built from TRBV6-5 and TRBJ1-5; the D is unclear. The CDR3 contains 13 residues. Trimming stripped 6 bases from V and 7 bases from J, with 13 bases between. The germline gives CDR1 MNHEY, CDR2 SVGAGI. The CDR3 DNA sequence: TGTGCCAGCAGCGAAAGGGAGAAGCAGCCCCAGCATTTT. Protein: CASSEREKQPQHF.

This rearrangement joins TRBV28 to TRBJ1-2, with D unclear. The CDR3 consists of 14 residues. CDR1 is MDHEN and CDR2 is SYDVKM in the germline V gene. V was cut by 0 bases and J by 0 bases, with 5 bases left in between. CDR3 coding DNA: TGTGCCAGCAGTTTATGGTTAGCTAACTATGGCTACACCTTC. Encoded protein: CASSLWLANYGYTF.

This clone was seen a few times. This sequence joins TRBV10-3 and TRBJ2-5; TRBD2 is a possible D gene (6 bases). Germline V gene sequence: CDR1 ENHRY, CDR2 SYGVKD. Trimming stripped 10 bases from V and 2 bases from J, with 23 bases between. The CDR3 is made up of 16 amino acids. CDR3 sequence: CATKELHSGTQETQYF. In DNA form, the CDR3 reads TGTGCCACCAAGGAACTTCATAGCGGAACACAAGAGACCCAGTACTTC.

The rearrangement links TRBV5-4 to TRBJ2-7; D is possibly TRBD1 or TRBD2 (5 bases each). This CDR3 contains 13 residues. V was clipped by 2 bases and J by 6 bases, with 12 bases between them. The germline gives CDR1 SGHNT, CDR2 YYREEE (reference sequence). The CDR3 bases are TGTGCCAGCAGCTTAGGGGTCAGCGGCGAGCAGTACTTC. Its protein is CASSLGVSGEQYF.

This clone came up once. The chain recombines TRBV28 with TRBJ2-5; D ambiguous. CDR3 length: 12 amino acids. From germline, CDR1 is MDHEN and CDR2 SYDVKM. Trimming left V 4 bases short and J 5 bases short, with 8 bases between. CDR3 residues: CASSWESETQYF. The DNA of the CDR3 is TGTGCCAGCAGTTGGGAATCGGAGACCCAGTACTTC.

V is TRBV7-3 and J is TRBJ2-2; 8 positions match TRBD1. Germline lookup yields CDR1 SGHTA and CDR2 FQGTGA. With V trimmed by 4 bases and J by 4 bases, 14 bases remained unmatched. This CDR3 comprises 18 residues. CDR3 nucleotide sequence: TGTGCCAGCAGCTCACCGACAGGGGCCCTGCCGGGCACCGGGGAGCTGTTTTTT. Protein: CASSSPTGALPGTGELFF. Variable domain in full (rest from reference TRBV7-3 and TRBJ2-2): GAGVSQTPSNKVTEKGKYVELRCDPISGHTALYWYRQSLGQGPEFLIYFQGTGAADDSGLPNDRFFAVRPEGSVSTLKIQRTERGDSAVYLCASSSPTGALPGTGELFFGEGSRLTVL.

Regarding this clone: The limits of the CDR3 on the DNA are not certain, so only TCRdb's listed CDR3 is given. The genes are TRBV6-5 and TRBJ2-1; TRBD2 reflects the table's D call only, with no check against the DNA. Germline V gene lookup returns CDR1 MNHEY and CDR2 SVGAGI. Counting both end residues, the CDR3 totals 15 amino acids. CDR3: CASSPGVAGGSGEFF.

Notes on this clone: The same CDR3 is also encoded by other DNA sequences in this sample. The rearrangement joins TRBV6-6 to TRBJ2-1, with 10 bases aligning to TRBD2. V dropped 4 bases and J dropped 4; count of bases not matched to a gene: 4. Germline CDR1 and CDR2: MNHNY and SVGAGI (reference sequence). CDR3 length: 15 amino acids. The CDR3 loop reads CASSLAGGNYNEQFF. The CDR3 nucleotides read TGTGCCAGCAGTTTAGCGGGAGGTAATTACAATGAGCAGTTCTTC.

This clone came up a few times. This chain joins TRBV28 and TRBJ2-1; D uncertain. The CDR3 totals 15 residues. The V end lost 3 bases, the J end lost 0 bases, and 9 bases lay between the germline ends. The germline V gene has CDR1 MDHEN and CDR2 SYDVKM. The CDR3 protein is CASSFVPVSYNEQFF. The CDR3 region has the DNA TGTGCCAGCAGTTTCGTTCCTGTCTCCTACAATGAGCAGTTCTTC.

Only a few counts were recorded for this clone. The chain couples TRBV28 to TRBJ2-3; 10 bases map to TRBD2. Unmatched junction bases numbered 16, after V lost 2 bases and J lost 2 bases. There are 20 residues in the CDR3. Germline V gives CDR1 MDHEN, CDR2 SYDVKM. CDR3 coding DNA: TGTGCCAGCAGTTTAAAGGCTAGCGGGAGTGGAGCCGCTCTCACAGATACGCAGTATTTT. Amino acids: CASSLKASGSGAALTDTQYF.

The V gene is TRBV11-2, the J gene TRBJ2-3; D uncertain. V was cut by 2 bases and J by 0 bases, with 12 bases left in between. The germline CDR1 and CDR2 sequences are SGHAT and FQNNGV. The CDR3 extends over 16 amino acids. CDR3 nucleotides: TGTGCCAGCAGCTTATGGGCCGGTGTCAGCACAGATACGCAGTATTTT. It is translated as CASSLWAGVSTDTQYF. Full variable domain (remainder filled in from reference TRBV11-2 and TRBJ2-3): EAGVAQSPRYKIIEKRQSVAFWCNPISGHATLYWYQQILGQGPKLLIQFQNNGVVDDSQLPKDRFSAERLKGVDSTLKIQPAKLEDSAVYLCASSLWAGVSTDTQYFGPGTRLTVL.

The sample holds a few counts of this clone. This sample includes further DNA sequences coding for the same CDR3. V is TRBV18 and J is TRBJ1-1; maybe TRBD1 (5 bases). The germline V and J ends were trimmed by 2 bases and 2 bases, with 12 bases remaining between them. The CDR3 length is 15 residues. The germline CDR1 and CDR2 sequences are KGHSH and LQKENI. The CDR3: CASSPGTGGNTEAFF. CDR3 DNA sequence: TGTGCCAGCTCACCAGGGACCGGGGGAAACACTGAAGCTTTCTTT. Based on the CDR3 plus reference TRBV18 and TRBJ1-1, the full variable domain is NAGVMQNPRHLVRRRGQEARLRCSPMKGHSHVYWYRQLPEEGLKFMVYLQKENIIDESGMPKERFSAEFPKEGPSILRIQQVVRGDSAAYFCASSPGTGGNTEAFFGQGTRLTVV.

This clone was observed a handful of times. The V and J genes are TRBV7-8 and TRBJ2-7; 10 bases are a match to TRBD1. There are 16 residues in the CDR3. Per the germline V gene, CDR1 is SGHVS and CDR2 is FQNEAQ. J gave up 4 bases and V 2 bases, and 8 bases lay outside the gene matches. CDR3 coding DNA: TGTGCCAGCAGCTTAACCTCGGACAGGGGGTGGTACGAGCAGTACTTC. It is translated as CASSLTSDRGWYEQYF.

This clone was seen a few times. The V gene is TRBV15, the J gene TRBJ2-5; TRBD1 matches at 7 bases. The CDR3 extends over 15 amino acids. Trimming cost V 1 base and J 2 bases; bases outside gene matches: 4. Per the germline V gene, CDR1 is LNHNV and CDR2 is YYDKDF (reference sequence). As DNA, the CDR3 is TGTGCCACCAGCAGAGTTAGCAGGGGGCAAGAGACCCAGTACTTC. Translated: CATSRVSRGQETQYF.

This clone turned up a few times. The chain joins TRBV5-6 to TRBJ1-2; unclear D gene. Germline CDR1 and CDR2: SGHDT and YYEEEE. Trimming took 0 bases from V and 6 from J, leaving 12 bases between them. This CDR3 spans 14 amino acids. The CDR3 nucleotides read TGTGCCAGCAGCTTGGGGCAAACTGCGAATGGCTACACCTTC. Translating gives CASSLGQTANGYTF. The variable domain in full, completed from reference TRBV5-6 and TRBJ1-2, reads DAGVTQSPTHLIKTRGQQVTLRCSPKSGHDTVSWYQQALGQGPQFIFQYYEEEERQRGNFPDRFSGHQFPNYSSELNVNALLLGDSALYLCASSLGQTANGYTFGSGTRLTVV.

This clone was detected only a few times. The same CDR3 arises from other DNA sequences in this sample as well. The chain combines TRBV20-1 with TRBJ2-7; D remains unclear. Trimming removed 2 bases from V and 3 bases from J, with 5 bases in between. CDR3 length equals 11 residues. Germline loops: CDR1 DFQATT, CDR2 SNEGSKA (reference sequence). The chain's CDR3 is CSARLVYEQYF. CDR3 DNA sequence: TGCAGTGCTAGACTAGTCTACGAGCAGTACTTC.

This chain links TRBV27 with TRBJ1-1, with a weak D call TRBD1 (5 bases). The V end was cut by 6 bases, the J end by 0 bases, with 14 bases between. Germline values: CDR1 MNHEY, CDR2 SMNVEV (reference sequence). CDR3 size: 15 residues. This CDR3 reads CASRIGATLNTEAFF. CDR3 bases: TGTGCCAGCAGGATAGGGGCAACACTGAACACTGAAGCTTTCTTT.

This clone was picked up one time. V is TRBV6-1 and J is TRBJ2-7; 11 bases are a match to TRBD2. The V and J ends lost 6 bases and 4 bases, in that order; junction bases with no gene match: 5. Germline CDR1 reads MNHNS; CDR2 reads SASEGT. CDR3 length equals 14 residues. CDR3 sequence reads: CASRKLAGVYEQYF. The CDR3, as DNA: TGTGCCAGCAGAAAACTAGCGGGAGTATACGAGCAGTACTTC.

The J gene is TRBJ2-6, the V gene TRBV6-1; D may be TRBD1 (6 bases). This CDR3 is built from 15 residues. Germline V CDR1 and CDR2: MNHNS, SASEGT. V lost 6 bases to trimming and J lost 0 bases, with 9 bases between them. CDR3 nucleotide sequence: TGTGCCAGCAGGCCAGGGGCCTCTGGGGCCAACGTCCTGACTTTC. Translating gives CASRPGASGANVLTF.